The subject of this entry is one TCR beta chain. This receptor's antigen is unknown. It has no much larger one-base neighbor in the sample; base qualities were not kept. This sample stems from a study of shared clonotypes between healthy human individuals (TCRdb year 2020). About the study as a whole: The cohort comprised two women and a few men aged 18 to 49 years. The study deeply sequenced blood TCR repertoires of about 5 healthy adults to estimate repertoire size and the extent of clonotype sharing between individuals. Leukapheresis yielded between about 0.9 and 9 billion PBMCs per donor. To increase sequencing depth and limit assay-specific biases, TCR repertoire library preparation and sequencing were carried out by different laboratories using diverse techniques. Study-wide conclusions, independent of this receptor: Pairwise subsampling indicated that sequencing depth was expected to affect the degree of clonotype sharing among donors. The genetic and exposure-history diversity represented was limited by the small number of donors. Sampling was limited to blood, and TCR repertoires in tissue likely differ from TCR repertoires in blood.

Trimming takes 4 bases off V and 5 bases off J; junction bases not matched to a gene: 9. The CDR3 covers 15 residues, taking in both the cysteine and the phenylalanine. Only the CDR3 part of the read is kept: 45 bases, read in frame from the first base. CDR1 and CDR2 are drawn from the germline V gene: MGHRA, YSYEKL. TCR CDR3 regions were amplified from genomic DNA by multiplex PCR using the deep immunoSEQ assay. For each cell subset, the extracted genomic DNA was distributed evenly across all wells of several immunoSEQ 96-well plates, and each plate served as one replicate. For unsorted PBMC, each replicate PCR was loaded with about 280 ng genomic DNA, equivalent to some 27,000 T cell genomes. Unsorted PBMC genomic DNA was sequenced across ten immunoSEQ deep assay plates. Purified libraries were quantified with a Qubit 3.0 fluorometer, sized on a Bioanalyzer 2100, and re-quantified with the KAPA Library Quantification kit. Each immunoSEQ 96-well plate was sequenced on its own single-read 150-cycle Illumina NextSeq 550 flow cell. As for the authors' bioinformatics: The immunoSEQ output contained only junctional sequences without quality scores, so filtering could not match that applied to full-length reads. Sequences were annotated with PyIR, a Python wrapper for IgBLAST v1.9, using IMGT germline references to assign V/J genes and CDR3. Reads were filtered out if the reads had weak V/J assignments (E-value above 1e-6), no CDR3, stop codons, out-of-frame junctions, or ambiguous translated residues. A V3J clonotype was defined by an identical inferred V gene, J gene, and CDR3 amino acid sequence. Percentage overlap between repertoires was computed as shared unique clonotypes divided by the size of the smaller repertoire. Richness of each repertoire was evaluated using RTK rarefaction, the Chao1 estimator, and Recon v2.1 estimates of unobserved clonotypes. TCRdb took over this immuneACCESS table, retaining in-frame rearrangements with V and J assigned. Such tables are incomplete; in checked studies, under half of the missing clones stem from an unresolved V gene, and the remainder is unexplained. V, J and clone size were drawn from that table, and D and trimming were deduced from the DNA. In this sample the table shows about 490,000 clones, 79% of which occur a single time. The ten top clones hold over 9.5% of the sample.

Healthy HIV-negative adults with no recently reported acute infections or vaccinations were included as donors. All donors were Caucasian adults living in Nashville, Tennessee, USA. In the unsorted samples, roughly 90 million PBMCs were counted, and genomic DNA was extracted using the QIAamp DNA Blood Mini kit. Blood was obtained by leukapheresis, after which PBMCs were separated by Ficoll-Histopaque density gradient centrifugation and cryopreserved in liquid nitrogen vapor phase. The receptor was derived from a woman between 40 and 50 years old in good health. Some clones in this sample may be carry-over from other donors' samples. Sequenced sample: PBMCs. This chain is built from TRBV4-1 and TRBJ2-7; 9 junctional bases match TRBD2. The DNA is as follows: TGCGCCAGCAGCCCCTATAGCGGGAGAAGTAACGAGCAGTACTTC. This sequence encodes CASSPYSGRSNEQYF.